This TCR beta chain was captured by sequencing in a study of human T cells and chemical hapten exposure. Time point specified: pre-sensitization, week 0. Treatment: therapeutic diphenylcyclopropenone sensitization with weekly scalp DPC. TCRdb reprocessed the RACE reads with MiXCR, giving one entry per CDR3 protein. The sample lists about 120,000 distinct CDR3 sequences, roughly 13% occurring once. The CDR3 has 15 amino acids. The V gene's germline CDR1 is MNHEY and CDR2 SMNVEV (reference sequence). V lost 3 bases and J lost 2, with 13 bases in between. This clonotype has a count of ten or more. The sequencing used whole blood, collected in connection with sensitization to the hapten diphenylcyclopropenone (DPC). This receptor was taken from a woman aged 18-29 years with alopecia areata. Some clones in this sample may be carry-over from other donors' samples. The chain carries TRBV27 and TRBJ1-1; TRBD1 might be the D (5 bases). The CDR3 protein is CASSLVGGTNTEAFF. The CDR3 DNA follows: TGTGCCAGCAGTTTGGTGGGTGGGACCAACACTGAAGCTTTCTTT.